Below are 20 T cell receptor beta chains sequenced from a single sample in a study of OX40 agonist ivuxolimab in advanced cancers. Some clones are missing from TCRdb's copy, which holds only in-frame ones; the method was immunoSEQ multiplex PCR. The sample lists roughly 74,000 clones; around 87% were seen once. The material sequenced was CD4+ or CD8+ T cells sorted from blood, taken in a trial of the OX40 agonist ivuxolimab. Every receptor here comes from an adult with an advanced solid tumor such as melanoma, head and neck, liver or kidney cancer.

This clone was observed once. The rearrangement uses TRBV19 and TRBJ2-7, with 8 bases fitting TRBD1. The CDR3 sequence is 14 residues long. Looked up from germline, CDR1 is LNHDA and CDR2 is SQIVND (reference sequence). V dropped 3 bases and J dropped 6; count of bases not matched to a gene: 7. In nucleotides, the CDR3 is TGTGCCAGTAGTATCCTGGACAGGGAAGGCGAGCAGTACTTC. It yields the protein CASSILDREGEQYF.

The chain couples TRBV7-2 to TRBJ1-6; 7 bases line up with TRBD1. V was clipped by 2 bases and J by 8 bases; unmatched bases: 6. The CDR3 loop spans 15 amino acids. Looked up from germline, CDR1 is SGHTA and CDR2 is FQGNSA. The CDR3 loop is CASSLLARGDSPLHF. The CDR3 nucleotides are TGTGCCAGCAGCTTACTCGCCAGGGGGGATTCACCCCTCCACTTT.

The rearrangement joins TRBV5-4 to TRBJ2-5; 11 bases line up with TRBD2. The CDR3 has 18 residues. In germline, CDR1 is SGHNT, CDR2 YYREEE (reference sequence). The junction had 12 bases not matched to a gene; V was cut back by 4 bases and J by 1 base. This CDR3 reads CASSPGIAGGGGQETQYF. The CDR3 nucleotides read TGTGCCAGCAGCCCGGGAATAGCGGGAGGGGGAGGCCAAGAGACCCAGTACTTC.

The genes are TRBV30 and TRBJ2-7, with D possibly matching TRBD2 (5 bases). The CDR3 consists of 12 residues. The V and J ends lost 2 bases and 3 bases respectively, with 8 bases between them. From germline, CDR1 is GTSNPN and CDR2 SVGIG (reference sequence). The CDR3 nucleotides read TGTGCCTGGAGTCCCGGAGGCTACGAGCAGTACTTC. As protein: CAWSPGGYEQYF.

The chain couples TRBV6-5 to TRBJ2-7; weak D call: TRBD2 (6 bases). Germline V gives CDR1 MNHEY, CDR2 SVGAGI. This CDR3 comprises 14 residues. V shed 5 bases and J shed 2 bases, with 13 bases lying between them. The CDR3 nucleotides read TGTGCCAGCAGTGCCCAACTAGCCCCCTACGAGCAGTACTTC. This gives the protein CASSAQLAPYEQYF.

The gene calls are TRBV6-6 and TRBJ1-2, with TRBD1 matching 8 bases. The germline V gene encodes CDR1 MNHNY and CDR2 SVGAGI (reference sequence). The J segment lost 6 bases and the V segment lost 5 bases, leaving 5 bases of the junction unmatched. CDR3 length: 13 amino acids. The CDR3 loop is CASSPQGEHGYTF. As DNA, the CDR3 is TGTGCCAGCAGTCCACAGGGGGAACATGGCTACACCTTC.

Comment on this clone: In the same sample, other DNA sequences code for this CDR3. This chain joins TRBV6-1 and TRBJ1-1; a weak D match, TRBD1 (6 bases). V shed 6 bases and J shed 1 base, with 9 bases lying between them. CDR3 length equals 13 residues. The germline CDR1 and CDR2 sequences are MNHNS and SASEGT. The CDR3 coding sequence is TGTGCCAGCAGATTACAGGGGAACACTGAAGCTTTCTTT. Its translation: CASRLQGNTEAFF.

The chain is built from TRBV6-5 and TRBJ2-3; 9 bases are a match to TRBD2. The CDR3 totals 14 residues. V shed 6 bases and J 4 bases; nucleotides not matched to a gene: 5. The germline gives CDR1 MNHEY, CDR2 SVGAGI. The CDR3 region is CASRSAGGPDTQYF. The CDR3 bases are TGTGCCAGCAGATCTGCGGGGGGGCCAGATACGCAGTATTTT.

This clone was recorded only once. The chain uses TRBV5-1 and TRBJ2-7; D may correspond to TRBD1 or TRBD2 (5 bases each). CDR3 length equals 16 residues. Per the germline V gene, CDR1 is SGHRS and CDR2 is YFSETQ. V lost 4 bases and J lost 1, with 18 bases in between. The CDR3 spells CASSPMVGTASYEQYF. The CDR3 coding sequence is TGCGCCAGCAGCCCCATGGTGGGGACGGCTTCCTACGAGCAGTACTTC.

The rearrangement links TRBV6-1 to TRBJ1-2; D is perhaps TRBD1 (6 bases). Germline lookup yields CDR1 MNHNS and CDR2 SASEGT. V gave up 10 bases and J gave up 8 bases, with 23 bases separating them. CDR3 length equals 14 residues. In DNA, the CDR3 is TGTGCCACCTCCCTGTCTACAGGGCGGGGAGGCTACACCTTC. This encodes CATSLSTGRGGYTF.

The rearrangement uses TRBV10-3 and TRBJ1-3, with unresolved D. V lost 4 bases to trimming and J lost 0 bases, with 10 bases between them. Germline-derived CDR1 and CDR2 are ENHRY and SYGVKD. This CDR3 comprises 15 residues. This CDR3 reads CAISAGPLSGNTIYF. CDR3 bases: TGTGCCATCAGTGCCGGGCCTCTCTCTGGAAACACCATATATTTT.

V is TRBV11-2 and J is TRBJ2-7, with 14 positions matching TRBD2. The V and J ends lost 4 bases and 4 bases, in that order; junction bases with no gene match: 9. The CDR3 spans 17 residues. CDR1 and CDR2 from the germline V gene are SGHAT and FQNNGV. CDR3 sequence: CASSYHYGTSGSYEQYF. The CDR3 DNA reads as TGTGCCAGCAGCTATCACTACGGGACTAGCGGGAGTTACGAGCAGTACTTC.

The chain uses TRBV7-2 and TRBJ2-7; D possibly matches TRBD1 or TRBD2 (5 bases each). From germline, CDR1 is SGHTA and CDR2 FQGNSA. The V and J ends lost 1 base and 5 bases respectively, with 15 bases between them. This CDR3 is built from 15 residues. As DNA, the CDR3 is TGTGCCAGCAGCTTAGAGGGGCGAGGGGTCCACGAGCAGTACTTC. It specifies CASSLEGRGVHEQYF. The whole variable domain, remainder taken from reference TRBV7-2 and TRBJ2-7, is GAGVSQSPSNKVTEKGKDVELRCDPISGHTALYWYRQSLGQGLEFLIYFQGNSAPDKSGLPSDRFSAERTGGSVSTLTIQRTQQEDSAVYLCASSLEGRGVHEQYFGPGTRLTVT.

The rearrangement uses TRBV6-1 and TRBJ2-2; the D gene is possibly TRBD1 (6 bases). Germline loops: CDR1 MNHNS, CDR2 SASEGT. V was trimmed by 7 bases and J by 0 bases, leaving 12 bases between them. The CDR3 has 15 amino acids. DNA for the CDR3: TGTGCCAGCAATACAGGGAATTCGAACACCGGGGAGCTGTTTTTT. Protein product: CASNTGNSNTGELFF.

The chain joins TRBV6-4 to TRBJ2-1; 10 bases are shared with TRBD2. J lost 5 bases, V lost 6 bases, and 10 bases had no gene match. This CDR3 region has 16 residues. Germline CDR1 is MRHNA and CDR2 is SNTAGT. CDR3 DNA sequence: TGTGCCAGCAGCCCCATAAGCGGGGGGGCGAACAATGAGCAGTTCTTC. Translation gives CASSPISGGANNEQFF.

The J gene is TRBJ1-1, the V gene TRBV29-1; 9 positions agree with TRBD1. V gave up 6 bases and J gave up 1 base; unmatched junction bases: 9. CDR1 is SQVTM, CDR2 ANQGSEA, per germline. The CDR3 is 15 residues long. CDR3 coding DNA: TGCAGCGTCAAAACTAGGACAGGGGAGAACACTGAAGCTTTCTTT. This gives the protein CSVKTRTGENTEAFF.

This chain uses TRBV29-1 with TRBJ2-2; 8 bases align to TRBD1. There are 13 residues in the CDR3. V was pared by 7 bases and J by 7 bases, with 8 bases of the junction left unmatched. Germline V gene data show CDR1 as SQVTM and CDR2 as ANQGSEA. The CDR3 DNA follows: TGCAGCGCACCCAGGGGGCCTAGCGGGGAGCTGTTTTTT. Translated, it gives CSAPRGPSGELFF.

This chain connects TRBV19 to TRBJ2-2, with D unclear. V lost 8 bases and J lost 4, with 11 bases in between. There are 13 residues in the CDR3. Germline V gives CDR1 LNHDA, CDR2 SQIVND (reference sequence). The CDR3 protein is CASDRLGTGELFF. Written as DNA, the CDR3 is TGTGCCAGTGATCGCTTGGGCACCGGGGAGCTGTTTTTT.

The chain joins TRBV27 to TRBJ2-5; TRBD2 aligns across 11 bases. CDR3 length equals 14 residues. Looked up from germline, CDR1 is MNHEY and CDR2 is SMNVEV (reference sequence). Germline trimming cut 0 bases from V and 10 bases from J; bases unmatched to any gene: 4. In DNA, the CDR3 is TGTGCCAGCAGTTTATCAGCTAGCGGGGGGCGCCAGTACTTC. Encoded protein: CASSLSASGGRQYF.

The rearrangement joins TRBV5-1 to TRBJ1-3; perhaps TRBD1 as D (6 bases). This CDR3 contains 16 residues. Between the trimmed V and J ends, which lost 0 bases and 3 bases, there was a span of 13 bases. CDR1 is SGHRS, CDR2 YFSETQ, per germline. The chain's CDR3 is CASSLEGGALGNTIYF. CDR3 sequence (DNA): TGCGCCAGCAGCTTGGAGGGGGGAGCACTTGGAAACACCATATATTTT. The entire variable domain, with the rest obtained from reference TRBV5-1 and TRBJ1-3, is as follows: KAGVTQTPRYLIKTRGQQVTLSCSPISGHRSVSWYQQTPGQGLQFLFEYFSETQRNKGNFPGRFSGRQFSNSRSEMNVSTLELGDSALYLCASSLEGGALGNTIYFGEGSWLTVV.